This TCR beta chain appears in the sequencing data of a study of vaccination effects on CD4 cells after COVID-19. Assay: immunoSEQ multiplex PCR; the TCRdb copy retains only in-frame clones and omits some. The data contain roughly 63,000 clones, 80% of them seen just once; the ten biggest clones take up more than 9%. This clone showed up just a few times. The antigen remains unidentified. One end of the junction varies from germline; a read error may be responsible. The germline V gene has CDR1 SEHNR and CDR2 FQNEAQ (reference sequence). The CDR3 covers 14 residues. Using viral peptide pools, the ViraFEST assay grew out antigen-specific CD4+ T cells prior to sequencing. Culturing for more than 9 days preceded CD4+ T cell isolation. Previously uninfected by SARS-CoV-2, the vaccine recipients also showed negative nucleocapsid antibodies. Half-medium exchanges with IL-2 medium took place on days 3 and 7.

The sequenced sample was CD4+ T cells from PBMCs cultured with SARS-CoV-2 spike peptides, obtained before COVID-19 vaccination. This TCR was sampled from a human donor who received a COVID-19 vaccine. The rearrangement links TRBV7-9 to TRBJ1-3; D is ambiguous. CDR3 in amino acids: CASTLARSGNTIYF. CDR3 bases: TGTGCCAGCACCTTAGCCCGATCGGGAAACACCATATATTTT.